The next 21 T cell receptor beta chains were all read from a single sample in a study of follicular helper T cells after annual influenza vaccination. TCRdb keeps only in-frame clones here, not all; method: immunoSEQ multiplex PCR. The sample records over 8,000 clones, roughly 80% being singletons. Time point in this sample: 2015-2016 season, 7 days after influenza vaccination. This material consisted of CXCR5+ CD38- circulating T follicular helper cells from blood, taken 7 days after influenza vaccination. The subset was: circulating Tfh, non-naive CD4+CXCR5+PD-1+ (ICOS+CD38+ or ICOS-CD38-). These receptors all come from an adult who received the influenza vaccine.

This clone has a single count. The V gene is TRBV6-1, the J gene TRBJ2-7, with D possibly being TRBD2 (5 bases). The CDR3 is 15 amino acids. V shed 7 bases and J shed 3 bases, with 19 bases lying between them. Per the germline V gene, CDR1 is MNHNS and CDR2 is SASEGT. For the CDR3, the DNA is TGTGCCAGCACCATAAGGAGGCAGGCCGGCTACGAGCAGTACTTC. Translated: CASTIRRQAGYEQYF.

The CDR3 region has the DNA TGTGCCAGCAGCGTAGACAGAAACACTGAAGCTTTCTTT. Amino acid sequence: CASSVDRNTEAFF. The chain uses TRBV9 and TRBJ1-1; unclear D gene. Looked up from germline, CDR1 is SGDLS and CDR2 is YYNGEE. The CDR3 has 13 amino acids. Trimming shortened V by 0 bases and J by 2 bases, and 5 bases separated the two germline ends.

This chain joins TRBV30 and TRBJ2-3; D not certain. Trimming shortened V by 1 base and J by 5 bases, and 7 bases separated the two germline ends. The CDR3 length is 12 residues. Looked up from germline, CDR1 is GTSNPN and CDR2 is SVGIG (reference sequence). The CDR3: CAWSGSGDTQYF. CDR3 nucleotide sequence: TGTGCCTGGAGTGGGTCAGGAGATACGCAGTATTTT.

This chain uses TRBV18 with TRBJ2-1; 10 nucleotides line up with TRBD2. In germline, CDR1 is KGHSH, CDR2 LQKENI. This CDR3 has 17 amino acids. The trim removed 3 bases at V and 6 bases at J, leaving 11 bases unmatched. The CDR3 is CASSPNPSGGAPNEQFF. Here the CDR3 DNA reads TGTGCCAGCTCACCCAACCCAAGCGGGGGGGCCCCCAATGAGCAGTTCTTC.

This chain connects TRBV19 to TRBJ1-4, with 10 bases identical to TRBD1. This CDR3 has 16 residues. V was clipped by 9 bases and J by 8 bases; unmatched bases: 15. Germline loops: CDR1 LNHDA, CDR2 SQIVND (reference sequence). The CDR3 nucleotides are TGTGCCAGCACCCTTAGCCGCGGGACAGGGGACGAAAAACTGTTTTTT. As protein: CASTLSRGTGDEKLFF.

This rearrangement joins TRBV4-2 to TRBJ2-3, with TRBD2 as a possible D gene (6 bases). Deletions cut 1 base from V and 1 base from J, with 12 bases between. Germline V gene lookup returns CDR1 LGHNA and CDR2 YNFKEQ. This CDR3 contains 16 residues. CDR3 in DNA: TGTGCCAGCAGCCAAGTCCTGGGCGGGGGCACAGATACGCAGTATTTT. Encoded protein: CASSQVLGGGTDTQYF.

Only one count was recorded for this clone. This rearrangement joins TRBV30 to TRBJ1-6; D unclear. This CDR3 is built from 13 residues. Trimming stripped 4 bases from V and 8 bases from J, with 12 bases between. CDR1 GTSNPN and CDR2 SVGIG come from the germline V gene (reference sequence). The CDR3 region has the DNA TGTGCCTGGACGGCCCAAAGATATTCACCCCTCCACTTT. This codes for CAWTAQRYSPLHF.

The CDR3 DNA reads as TGTGCCAGCAGCCATAGGGCCTCCGCTAACTATGGCTACACCTTC. As protein: CASSHRASANYGYTF. The rearrangement joins TRBV11-2 to TRBJ1-2; no firm D call. This CDR3 is built from 15 residues. V was shortened by 5 bases and J by 0 bases, with 13 bases between the two germline ends. Germline lookup yields CDR1 SGHAT and CDR2 FQNNGV.

The DNA of the CDR3 is TGTGCCAGCAGCTCCCTGTACACTGAAGCTTTCTTT. Its translation is CASSSLYTEAFF. The chain is built from TRBV7-8 and TRBJ1-1; D ambiguous. Germline V gene lookup returns CDR1 SGHVS and CDR2 FQNEAQ. V dropped 4 bases and J dropped 3 bases, with 6 bases sitting between them. This CDR3 region has 12 residues.

The V and J genes are TRBV6-6 and TRBJ1-2; no clear D gene. The germline V and J ends were trimmed by 6 bases and 4 bases, with 3 bases remaining between them. CDR3 size: 10 residues. In germline, CDR1 is MNHNY, CDR2 SVGAGI (reference sequence). CDR3 region: CASSSYGYTF. The CDR3 coding sequence is TGTGCCAGCAGCTCCTATGGCTACACCTTC.

This clone occurred once. The chain combines TRBV18 with TRBJ1-1; tentatively, D is TRBD1 (6 bases). Trimming took 6 bases from V and 5 from J, leaving 13 bases between them. This CDR3 spans 13 amino acids. Germline V gene data show CDR1 as KGHSH and CDR2 as LQKENI. In DNA form, the CDR3 reads TGTGCCAGCTCGCGGAGGGGGGAAACTGAAGCTTTCTTT. It encodes CASSRRGETEAFF.

The V call is TRBV6-1, the J call TRBJ1-2; D ambiguous. CDR1 is MNHNS, CDR2 SASEGT, per germline. This CDR3 region has 13 residues. With 7 bases removed from V and 2 bases from J, the gap between germline ends came to 11 bases. The CDR3 coding sequence is TGTGCCAGCAAGGAACAGAGGAACTATGGCTACACCTTC. It specifies CASKEQRNYGYTF.

The genes are TRBV30 and TRBJ2-3; no firm D call. This CDR3 spans 16 amino acids. CDR1 GTSNPN and CDR2 SVGIG come from the germline V gene (reference sequence). The V and J ends lost 3 bases and 0 bases respectively, with 16 bases between them. The CDR3 bases are TGTGCCTGGAGCCGAGGCACTAAGCATAGCACAGATACGCAGTATTTT. Its protein product is CAWSRGTKHSTDTQYF.

The chain combines TRBV5-4 with TRBJ1-6; TRBD1 matches at 7 bases. The length of the CDR3 is 15 residues. V lost 3 bases, J lost 5 bases, and 5 bases stayed unmatched. Per the germline V gene, CDR1 is SGHNT and CDR2 is YYREEE (reference sequence). In DNA form, the CDR3 reads TGTGCCAGCAGCTCAGGGGGACAGAATAATTCACCCCTCCACTTT. The encoded protein is CASSSGGQNNSPLHF. The whole variable domain, remainder taken from reference TRBV5-4 and TRBJ1-6, is ETGVTQSPTHLIKTRGQQVTLRCSSQSGHNTVSWYQQALGQGPQFIFQYYREEENGRGNFPPRFSGLQFPNYSSELNVNALELDDSALYLCASSSGGQNNSPLHFGNGTRLTVT.

This chain joins TRBV7-2 and TRBJ1-2; 12 nucleotides match TRBD1. The CDR3 totals 14 residues. CDR1 and CDR2 from the germline V gene are SGHTA and FQGNSA. The trim removed 3 bases at V and 7 bases at J, leaving 3 bases unmatched. The CDR3, as DNA: TGTGCCAGCAGCTTCGGGACAGGGGGCTCTGGCTACACCTTC. This codes for CASSFGTGGSGYTF. The full variable domain, its missing parts supplied by reference TRBV7-2 and TRBJ1-2, is GAGVSQSPSNKVTEKGKDVELRCDPISGHTALYWYRQSLGQGLEFLIYFQGNSAPDKSGLPSDRFSAERTGGSVSTLTIQRTQQEDSAVYLCASSFGTGGSGYTFGSGTRLTVV.

The chain links TRBV5-5 to TRBJ1-2; weak D call: TRBD1 (5 bases). V lost 0 bases, J lost 4 bases, and 19 bases lay in between. CDR1 and CDR2 (germline): SGHKS, YYEKEE (reference sequence). The CDR3 runs 17 residues. The CDR3 loop is CASSLGGTALTGYGYTF. The CDR3 DNA follows: TGTGCCAGCAGCTTGGGTGGGACGGCATTAACGGGCTATGGCTACACCTTC.

Regarding this clone: The same CDR3 can be traced to other DNA sequences in this sample. The V call is TRBV5-1, the J call TRBJ2-2; D gene unclear. The CDR3 totals 13 residues. The germline V gene encodes CDR1 SGHRS and CDR2 YFSETQ. Trimming removed 4 bases at V and 0 bases at J, with 4 bases between. The CDR3 protein is CASSTSNTGELFF. CDR3 sequence (DNA): TGCGCCAGCAGCACGTCGAACACCGGGGAGCTGTTTTTT.

The chain couples TRBV10-3 to TRBJ2-3; TRBD1 matches 11 bases. The CDR3 length is 16 residues. CDR1 and CDR2 from the germline V gene are ENHRY and SYGVKD. Trimming took 8 bases from V and 6 from J; bases not matched to a gene: 13. The CDR3 region has the DNA TGTGCCATCTCGAGGACAGGGGGCACAGCAGGGGATACGCAGTATTTT. Translating it yields CAISRTGGTAGDTQYF.

This clone has more than one count but fewer than ten. This chain connects TRBV6-6 to TRBJ1-2; D is unresolved. V lost 7 bases to trimming and J lost 6 bases, with 18 bases between them. Germline V gene sequence: CDR1 MNHNY, CDR2 SVGAGI (reference sequence). The CDR3 has 14 amino acids. The CDR3 protein is CASTQVGEGNGYTF. The CDR3 nucleotides are TGTGCCAGCACCCAAGTCGGGGAGGGAAATGGCTACACCTTC.

The CDR3 DNA sequence: TGTGCCAGTAGTATTCTGTCCTCCGGCAGGGAAAAACTGTTTTTT. Translating gives CASSILSSGREKLFF. This chain uses TRBV19 with TRBJ1-4; D is undetermined. V gave up 3 bases and J gave up 8 bases, with 16 bases separating them. CDR1 is LNHDA, CDR2 SQIVND, per germline (reference sequence). The CDR3 is made up of 15 amino acids.

CDR3 loop: CASRGENTDTQYF. The CDR3 DNA reads as TGTGCCAGCAGAGGAGAAAACACAGATACGCAGTATTTT. V is TRBV25-1 and J is TRBJ2-3; D is unresolved. This CDR3 has 13 amino acids. The V and J ends lost 6 bases and 2 bases respectively, with 9 bases between them. Germline lookup yields CDR1 MGHDK and CDR2 SYGVNS.